Given below is one TCR beta chain in context. This clone turned up a few times. The antigen it recognizes is unknown. No clone much larger than this one lies a single base away; base qualities are absent. Receptors were amplified or captured by the immunoSEQ multiplex PCR assay. An external provider carried out the TCRbeta CDR3 sequencing as a commercial service. In the authors' own workflow: Productive nucleotide sequences and amino acid sequences obtained through in silico translation were used in the analyses. Diversity was measured as Renyi entropy over a range of alpha values, and the median of 200 repeated subsamples was taken to equalise sample size. The distance between each pair of repertoires was calculated as one minus the Chao-modified Jaccard index, which corrects for under-sampling, and this distance was used for clustering. Frequency-weighted overlap with synovial clonotypes was computed at 200 sample sizes with 200 draws without replacement at each size, and the value at the size of the smaller sample was reported. The clones in this table, taken by TCRdb from immuneACCESS, are in-frame only. Not every clone is retained; where verified, under half of the shortfall comes from an unresolved V gene, and the cause of the rest is unknown. The V and J calls and the clone size are those of that table, but D and trimming were determined from the DNA. A total of about 39,000 clones appear in this sample, about 94% of them only once. Together, the top ten hold roughly 0.7% of the sample.

The data stem from a study of circulating and synovial CD4+ cells in juvenile arthritis (dated by TCRdb to the mid-2010s). About the study as a whole: TCRbeta CDR3 repertoires of circulating HLA-DR+ CD4 T cells, bulk blood CD4 T cells and synovial CD4 T cells were compared within each patient. The goal of repertoire sequencing was to confirm that a circulating synovial-like CD4 T cell subset was enriched in synovial clonotypes. Overall study results and their limits: Circulating pathogenic-like lymphocytes were found to cluster with synovial T cells, and a substantially higher fraction of CDR3 sequences was shared with synovium by circulating pathogenic-like lymphocytes than by bulk blood. Since overlap with synovium went up as sequencing depth increased, the measured fractions of shared clonotypes likely underestimated the full repertoire overlap. Lower diversity was observed in synovial and circulating pathogenic-like lymphocyte repertoires than in bulk blood CD4 repertoires, and some CPL samples were found to be as oligoclonal as synovium. Traditional Vbeta family usage analysis did not detect the difference between circulating pathogenic-like lymphocytes and bulk blood T cells. CPL and bulk blood CD4 samples differed in T cell genome counts by at least an order of magnitude, so sample-size effects were addressed.

The sequenced samples were obtained from patients with active juvenile idiopathic arthritis. Sorting was carried out immediately after cells were thawed, and dead cells were excluded with Live/Dead Fixable Near-IR Stain. Inclusive of the bounding cysteine and phenylalanine, the CDR3 is 14 residues long. Only the CDR3 part of the read is kept: 42 bases, read in frame from the first base. V loses 2 bases at its end and J loses 9 bases; junction bases beyond the gene matches: 9. CDR1 MNHNY and CDR2 SVGAGI are derived from the germline V gene (reference sequence). Source material: CD4+ T cells from blood. The rearrangement joined TRBV6-6 to TRBJ2-5, with TRBD2 identical over 7 junction bases. The sequence was collected from a human donor with juvenile idiopathic arthritis. The base sequence is TGTGCCAGCAGTTACACCTCAGCGGGGCCCCCCCAGTACTTC. Protein translation: CASSYTSAGPPQYF.